The following is a T cell receptor beta chain sequence with its context. These data belong to a study of blood T cell repertoires in COVID-19. Study information: COVID-19 samples, acute and convalescent, were from the United States, Italy and Spain. T cells, B-cell-depleted T cells, or PBMCs provided the cDNA or gDNA that served as material.

Generated by immunoSEQ multiplex PCR, the TCRdb table keeps only in-frame clones and is missing some. The sample holds some 30,000 clones, 85% to 90% seen once. The J segment lost 7 bases and the V segment lost 5 bases, leaving 13 bases of the junction unmatched. The germline V gene has CDR1 SGHAT and CDR2 FQNNGV. The CDR3 is made up of 15 amino acids. The clonotype originates from a human donor with active COVID-19. The donor label of this sample is uncertain. The V call is TRBV11-2, the J call TRBJ1-1; 7 bases are a match to TRBD1. Material for sequencing was peripheral blood. The CDR3 loop is CASSPRQGHSLEAFF. In nucleotides, the CDR3 is TGTGCCAGCAGCCCGAGACAGGGACATAGCCTTGAAGCTTTCTTT.